Sequencing of this T cell receptor (beta chain) was carried out in a study of cytomegalovirus exposure and HLA in healthy donors. A multiplex PCR was run with 60 Vbeta primers and 13 Jbeta primers. The method was immunoSEQ multiplex PCR; TCRdb's version includes in-frame clones alone and lacks a portion of them. The sample records about 200,000 clones, approximately 80% being singletons. General study results and limits: It was reportedly the case that the classifier diagnosed cytomegalovirus status with high specificity and sensitivity.

A remark on this clone: Antigen: not known.

The CDR3 has 14 amino acids. The germline CDR1 and CDR2 sequences are MDHEN and SYDVKM. V lost 6 bases, J lost 4 bases, and 3 bases stayed unmatched. Sequencing was done on a sample of PBMCs. The rearrangement links TRBV28 to TRBJ2-6; 7 nucleotides align to TRBD2. This sequence was found in a boy younger than 10 in good health and CMV-seronegative. CDR3 in DNA: TGTGCCAGCAGGGGGGGGTTCGGGGCCAACGTCCTGACTTTC. It encodes CASRGGFGANVLTF.